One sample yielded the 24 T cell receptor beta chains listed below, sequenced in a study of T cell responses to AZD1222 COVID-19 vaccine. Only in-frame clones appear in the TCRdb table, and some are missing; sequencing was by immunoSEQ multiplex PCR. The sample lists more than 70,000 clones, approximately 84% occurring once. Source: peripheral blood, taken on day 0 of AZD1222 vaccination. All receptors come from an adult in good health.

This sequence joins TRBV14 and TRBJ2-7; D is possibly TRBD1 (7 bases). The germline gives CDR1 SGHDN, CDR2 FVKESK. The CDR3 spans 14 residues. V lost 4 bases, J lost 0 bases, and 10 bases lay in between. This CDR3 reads CASSPRDSSYEQYF. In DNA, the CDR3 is TGTGCCAGCAGCCCGCGGGACAGCTCCTACGAGCAGTACTTC. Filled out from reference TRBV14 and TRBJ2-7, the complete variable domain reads EAGVTQFPSHSVIEKGQTVTLRCDPISGHDNLYWYRRVMGKEIKFLLHFVKESKQDESGMPNNRFLAERTGGTYSTLKVQPAELEDSGVYFCASSPRDSSYEQYFGPGTRLTVT.

CDR3 residues: CAVELWGEKLFF. The CDR3 DNA reads as TGTGCCGTGGAGCTTTGGGGTGAAAAACTGTTTTTT. V usage is TRBV5-8 and J usage is TRBJ1-4; D gene uncertain. Trimming removed 10 bases from V and 7 bases from J, with 14 bases in between. Germline lookup yields CDR1 SGHTS and CDR2 YDEGEE. This CDR3 has 12 residues.

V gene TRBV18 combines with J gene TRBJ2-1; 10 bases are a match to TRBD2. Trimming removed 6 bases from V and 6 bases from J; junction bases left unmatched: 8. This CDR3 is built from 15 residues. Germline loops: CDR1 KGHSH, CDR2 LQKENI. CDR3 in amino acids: CASSPRSGGGNEQFF. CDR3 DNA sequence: TGTGCCAGCTCCCCGAGAAGCGGGGGGGGCAATGAGCAGTTCTTC.

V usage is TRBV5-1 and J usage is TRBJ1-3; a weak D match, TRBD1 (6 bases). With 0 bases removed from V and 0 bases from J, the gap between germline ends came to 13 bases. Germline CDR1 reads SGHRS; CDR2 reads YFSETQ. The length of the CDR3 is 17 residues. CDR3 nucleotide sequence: TGCGCCAGCAGCTTGGGAGGGGGGTCGCCCTCTGGAAACACCATATATTTT. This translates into CASSLGGGSPSGNTIYF.

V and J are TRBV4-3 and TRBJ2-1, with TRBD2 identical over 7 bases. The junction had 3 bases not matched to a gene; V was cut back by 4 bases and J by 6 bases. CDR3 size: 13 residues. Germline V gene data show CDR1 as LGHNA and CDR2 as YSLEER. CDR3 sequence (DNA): TGCGCCAGCAGCCGAAGACTAGCCAATGAGCAGTTCTTC. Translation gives CASSRRLANEQFF.

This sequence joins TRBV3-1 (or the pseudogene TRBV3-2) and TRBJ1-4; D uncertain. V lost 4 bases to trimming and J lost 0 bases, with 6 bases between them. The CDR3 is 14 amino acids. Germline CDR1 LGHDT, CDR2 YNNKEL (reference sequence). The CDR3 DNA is TGTGCCAGCAGCCCGACGGCAACTAATGAAAAACTGTTTTTT. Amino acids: CASSPTATNEKLFF.

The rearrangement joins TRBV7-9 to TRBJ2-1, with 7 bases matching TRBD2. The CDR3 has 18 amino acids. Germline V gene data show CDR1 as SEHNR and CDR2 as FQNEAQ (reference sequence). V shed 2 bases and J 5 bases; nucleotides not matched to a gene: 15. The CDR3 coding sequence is TGTGCCAGCAGCTTACCAACCGGACTAGTTGGCGGCAACAATGAGCAGTTCTTC. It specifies CASSLPTGLVGGNNEQFF.

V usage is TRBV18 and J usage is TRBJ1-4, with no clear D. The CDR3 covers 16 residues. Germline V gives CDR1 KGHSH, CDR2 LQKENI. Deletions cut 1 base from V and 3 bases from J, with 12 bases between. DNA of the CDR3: TGTGCCAGCTCACCACGGGCCGGCCAGGCTAATGAAAAACTGTTTTTT. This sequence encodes CASSPRAGQANEKLFF.

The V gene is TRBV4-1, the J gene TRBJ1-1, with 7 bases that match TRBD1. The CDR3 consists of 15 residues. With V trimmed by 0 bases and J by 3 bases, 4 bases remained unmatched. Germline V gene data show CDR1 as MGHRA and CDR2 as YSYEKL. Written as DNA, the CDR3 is TGCGCCAGCAGCCAAGACTCCAGGGGGGACACTGAAGCTTTCTTT. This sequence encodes CASSQDSRGDTEAFF.

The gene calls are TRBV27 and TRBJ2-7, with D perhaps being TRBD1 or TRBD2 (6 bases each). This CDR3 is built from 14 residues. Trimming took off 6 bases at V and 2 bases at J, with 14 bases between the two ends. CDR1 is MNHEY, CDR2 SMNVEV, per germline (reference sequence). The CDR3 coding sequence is TGTGCCAGCAGCCCCACCGGGGGCCCCTACGAGCAGTACTTC. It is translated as CASSPTGGPYEQYF.

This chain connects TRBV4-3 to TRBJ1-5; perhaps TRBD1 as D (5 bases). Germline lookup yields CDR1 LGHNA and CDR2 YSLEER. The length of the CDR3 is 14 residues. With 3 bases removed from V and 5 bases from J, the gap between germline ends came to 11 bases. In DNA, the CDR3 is TGCGCCAGCAGCCAGGGACTGCAAGATCAGCCCCAGCATTTT. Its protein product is CASSQGLQDQPQHF.

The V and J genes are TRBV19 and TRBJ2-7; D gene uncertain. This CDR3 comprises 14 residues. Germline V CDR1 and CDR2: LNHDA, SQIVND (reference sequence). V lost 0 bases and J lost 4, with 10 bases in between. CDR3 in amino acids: CASSIDAGEYEQYF. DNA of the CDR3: TGTGCCAGTAGTATAGATGCAGGAGAGTACGAGCAGTACTTC.

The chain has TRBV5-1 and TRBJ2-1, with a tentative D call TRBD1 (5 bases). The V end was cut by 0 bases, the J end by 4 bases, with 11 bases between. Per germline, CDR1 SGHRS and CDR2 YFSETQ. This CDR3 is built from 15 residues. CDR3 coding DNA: TGCGCCAGCAGCTTGGGTTCCAGGGCATACAATGAGCAGTTCTTC. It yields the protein CASSLGSRAYNEQFF. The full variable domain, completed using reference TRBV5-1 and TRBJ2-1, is KAGVTQTPRYLIKTRGQQVTLSCSPISGHRSVSWYQQTPGQGLQFLFEYFSETQRNKGNFPGRFSGRQFSNSRSEMNVSTLELGDSALYLCASSLGSRAYNEQFFGPGTRLTVL.

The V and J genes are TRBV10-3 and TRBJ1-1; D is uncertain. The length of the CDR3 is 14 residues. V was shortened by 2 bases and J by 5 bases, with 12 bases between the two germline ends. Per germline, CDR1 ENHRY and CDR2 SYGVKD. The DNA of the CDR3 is TGTGCCATCAGTGAGAACCTTGCTAGGACTGAAGCTTTCTTT. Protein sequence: CAISENLARTEAFF.

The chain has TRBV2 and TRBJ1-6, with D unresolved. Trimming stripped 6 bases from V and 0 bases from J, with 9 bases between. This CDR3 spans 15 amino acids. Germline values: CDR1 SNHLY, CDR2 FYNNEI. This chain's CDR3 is CASRRESSYNSPLHF. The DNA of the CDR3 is TGTGCCAGCAGAAGGGAGAGCTCCTATAATTCACCCCTCCACTTT.

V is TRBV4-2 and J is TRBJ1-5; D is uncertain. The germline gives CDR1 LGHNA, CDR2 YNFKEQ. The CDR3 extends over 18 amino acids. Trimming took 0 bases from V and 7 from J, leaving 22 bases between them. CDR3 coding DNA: TGTGCCAGCAGCCAAGATTTGGGCGGGAGGGTGGTTCGGCAGCCCCAGCATTTT. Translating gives CASSQDLGGRVVRQPQHF.

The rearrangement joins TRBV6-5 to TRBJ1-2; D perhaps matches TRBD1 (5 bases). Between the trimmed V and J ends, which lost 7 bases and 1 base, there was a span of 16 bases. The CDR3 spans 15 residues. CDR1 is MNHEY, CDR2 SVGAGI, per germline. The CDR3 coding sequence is TGTGCCAGCACAAGGCCGGGGGACCTTAACTATGGCTACACCTTC. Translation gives CASTRPGDLNYGYTF.

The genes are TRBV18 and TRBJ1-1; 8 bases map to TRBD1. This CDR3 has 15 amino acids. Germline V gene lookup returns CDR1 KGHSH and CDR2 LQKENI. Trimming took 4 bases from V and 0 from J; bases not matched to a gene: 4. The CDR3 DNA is TGTGCCAGCTCACTAAACAGGGGGATGAACACTGAAGCTTTCTTT. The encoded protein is CASSLNRGMNTEAFF. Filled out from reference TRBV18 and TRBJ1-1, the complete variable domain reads NAGVMQNPRHLVRRRGQEARLRCSPMKGHSHVYWYRQLPEEGLKFMVYLQKENIIDESGMPKERFSAEFPKEGPSILRIQQVVRGDSAAYFCASSLNRGMNTEAFFGQGTRLTVV.

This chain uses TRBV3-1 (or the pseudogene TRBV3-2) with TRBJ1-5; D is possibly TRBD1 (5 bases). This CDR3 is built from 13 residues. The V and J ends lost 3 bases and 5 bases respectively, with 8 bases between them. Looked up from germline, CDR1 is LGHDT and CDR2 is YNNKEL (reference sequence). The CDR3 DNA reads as TGTGCCAGCAGCCAGGGGGACGATCAGCCCCAGCATTTT. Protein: CASSQGDDQPQHF.

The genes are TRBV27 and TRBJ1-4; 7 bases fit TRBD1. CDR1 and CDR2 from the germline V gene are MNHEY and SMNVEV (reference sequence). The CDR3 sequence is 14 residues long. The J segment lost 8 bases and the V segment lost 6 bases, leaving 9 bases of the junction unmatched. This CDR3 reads CASSLTGSREKLFF. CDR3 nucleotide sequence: TGTGCCAGCAGCCTGACAGGGTCGCGAGAAAAACTGTTTTTT.

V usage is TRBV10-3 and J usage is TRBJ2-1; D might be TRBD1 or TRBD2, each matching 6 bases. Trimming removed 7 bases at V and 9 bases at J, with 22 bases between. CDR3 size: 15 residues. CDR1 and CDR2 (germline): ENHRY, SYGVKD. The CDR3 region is CAINGGGTGSSEQFF. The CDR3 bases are TGTGCCATCAATGGAGGGGGTACAGGGTCGAGTGAGCAGTTCTTC.

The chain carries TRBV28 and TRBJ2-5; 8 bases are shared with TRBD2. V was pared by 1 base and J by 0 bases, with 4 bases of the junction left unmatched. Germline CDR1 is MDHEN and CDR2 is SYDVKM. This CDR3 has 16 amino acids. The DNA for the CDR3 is TGTGCCAGCAGTTTATTTGCTAGCGGGTACCAAGAGACCCAGTACTTC. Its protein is CASSLFASGYQETQYF.

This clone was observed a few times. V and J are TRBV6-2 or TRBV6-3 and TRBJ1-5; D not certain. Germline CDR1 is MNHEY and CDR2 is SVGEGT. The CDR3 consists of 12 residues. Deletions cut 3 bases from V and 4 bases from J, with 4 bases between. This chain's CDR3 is CASSYFNQPQHF. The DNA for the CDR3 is TGTGCCAGCAGTTATTTTAATCAGCCCCAGCATTTT.

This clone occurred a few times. CDR3 bases: TGTGCCAGCAGCCCCTCACCGGCCATCTCCTACGAGCAGTACTTC. It yields the protein CASSPSPAISYEQYF. The chain joins TRBV11-2 to TRBJ2-7; no definite D call. The CDR3 has 15 amino acids. With 5 bases removed from V and 0 bases from J, the gap between germline ends came to 14 bases. Germline assignment: CDR1 SGHAT and CDR2 FQNNGV.